The clone carrying this T cell receptor (beta chain) turned up a few times. Its antigen remains unidentified. V shed 4 bases and J 5 bases; nucleotides not matched to a gene: 7. CDR1 is LNHNV, CDR2 YYDKDF, per germline (reference sequence). CDR3 size: 14 residues. The data derive from a study of response to subunit inactivated influenza vaccine. TCRdb re-called the RT-PCR reads with MiXCR, one entry per CDR3 protein. The table lists hundreds of thousands of distinct CDR3 sequences, about 18% of them singletons. Study-wide findings and caveats: Authors suggested few new T cells are recruited by each seasonal influenza vaccination.

Sequencing was performed on PBMCs from blood, taken 5 days after vaccination. The chain uses TRBV15 and TRBJ1-2; 7 bases align to TRBD1. This clonotype was obtained from a man between 45 and 60 years old who received an inactivated influenza vaccine. CDR3 sequence (DNA): TGTGCCACCAGCACGAATCGGGACAGTTATGGCTACACCTTC. The encoded protein is CATSTNRDSYGYTF. Drawing the rest from reference TRBV15 and TRBJ1-2, the complete variable domain is DAMVIQNPRYQVTQFGKPVTLSCSQTLNHNVMYWYQQKSSQAPKLLFHYYDKDFNNEADTPDNFQSRRPNTSFCFLDIRSPGLGDTAMYLCATSTNRDSYGYTFGSGTRLTVV.